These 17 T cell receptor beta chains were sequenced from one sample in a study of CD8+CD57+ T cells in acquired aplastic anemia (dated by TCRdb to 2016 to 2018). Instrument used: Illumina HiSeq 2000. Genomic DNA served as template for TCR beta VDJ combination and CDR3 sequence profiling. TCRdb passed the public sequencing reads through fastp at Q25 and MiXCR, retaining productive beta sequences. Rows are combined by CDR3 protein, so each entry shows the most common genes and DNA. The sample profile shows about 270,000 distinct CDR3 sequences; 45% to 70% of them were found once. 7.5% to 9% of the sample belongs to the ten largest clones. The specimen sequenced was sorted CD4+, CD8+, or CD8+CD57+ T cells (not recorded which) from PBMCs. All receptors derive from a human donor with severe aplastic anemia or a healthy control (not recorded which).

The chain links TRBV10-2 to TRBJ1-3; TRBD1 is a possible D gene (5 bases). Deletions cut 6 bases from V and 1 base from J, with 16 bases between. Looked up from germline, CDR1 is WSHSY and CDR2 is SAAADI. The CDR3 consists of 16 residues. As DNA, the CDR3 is TGCGCCAGCAGCCTAAAGGAGGCAGGGTCTGGAAACACCATATATTTT. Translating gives CASSLKEAGSGNTIYF.

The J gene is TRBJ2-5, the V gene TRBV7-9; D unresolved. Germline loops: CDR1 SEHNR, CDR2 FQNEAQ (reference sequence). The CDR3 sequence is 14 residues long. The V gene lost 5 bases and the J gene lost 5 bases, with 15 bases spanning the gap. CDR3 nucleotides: TGTGCCAGCAGCCGGATACAGCCTGGGGAGACCCAGTACTTC. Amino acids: CASSRIQPGETQYF.

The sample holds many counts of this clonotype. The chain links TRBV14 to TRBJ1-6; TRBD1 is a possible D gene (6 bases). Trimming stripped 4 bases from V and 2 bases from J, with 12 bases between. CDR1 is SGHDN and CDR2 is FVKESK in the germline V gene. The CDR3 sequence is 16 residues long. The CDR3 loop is CASSLGGGAYNSPLHF. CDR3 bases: TGTGCCAGCAGCCTAGGGGGGGGGGCCTATAATTCACCCCTCCACTTT.

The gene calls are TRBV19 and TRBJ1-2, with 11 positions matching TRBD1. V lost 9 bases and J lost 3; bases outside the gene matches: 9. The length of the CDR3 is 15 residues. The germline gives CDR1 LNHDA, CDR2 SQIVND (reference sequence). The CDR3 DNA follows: TGTGCCAGCCCGGACAGGGGGCGAACGTACTATGGCTACACCTTC. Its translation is CASPDRGRTYYGYTF.

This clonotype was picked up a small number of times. The DNA of the CDR3 is TGTGCCAGCAGCTTAGGACGGGACAGCACAGATACGCAGTATTTT. Translating it yields CASSLGRDSTDTQYF. The chain employs TRBV7-9 and TRBJ2-3, with D perhaps matching TRBD1 or TRBD2 (5 bases each). Germline lookup yields CDR1 SEHNR and CDR2 FQNEAQ (reference sequence). This CDR3 contains 15 residues. The V and J ends lost 1 base and 0 bases respectively, with 8 bases between them.

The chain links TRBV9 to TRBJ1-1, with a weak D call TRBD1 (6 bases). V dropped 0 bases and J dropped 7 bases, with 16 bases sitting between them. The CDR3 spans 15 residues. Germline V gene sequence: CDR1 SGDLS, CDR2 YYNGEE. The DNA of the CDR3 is TGTGCCAGCAGCGTAGTTGGGGGGCGCGATTTTGAAGCTTTCTTT. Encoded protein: CASSVVGGRDFEAFF.

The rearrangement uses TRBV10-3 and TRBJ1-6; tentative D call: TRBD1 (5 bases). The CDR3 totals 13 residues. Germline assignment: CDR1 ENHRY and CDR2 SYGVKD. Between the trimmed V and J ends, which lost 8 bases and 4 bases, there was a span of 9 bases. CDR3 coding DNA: TGTGCCATCCGGTGGGGGTATAATTCACCCCTCCACTTT. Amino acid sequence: CAIRWGYNSPLHF.

In DNA, the CDR3 is TGCAGTGATGTAGCGGGAGAGACCCAGTACTTC. Protein sequence: CSDVAGETQYF. The chain uses TRBV29-1 and TRBJ2-5; TRBD2 matches at 7 bases. CDR1 and CDR2 from the germline V gene are SQVTM and ANQGSEA. There are 11 residues in the CDR3.

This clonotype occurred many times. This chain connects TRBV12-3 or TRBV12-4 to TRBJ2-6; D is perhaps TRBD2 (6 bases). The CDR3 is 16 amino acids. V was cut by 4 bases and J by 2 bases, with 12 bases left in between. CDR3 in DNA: TGTGCCAGCAGTTGGGGGACTGGAACTGGGGCCAACGTCCTGACTTTC. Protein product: CASSWGTGTGANVLTF.

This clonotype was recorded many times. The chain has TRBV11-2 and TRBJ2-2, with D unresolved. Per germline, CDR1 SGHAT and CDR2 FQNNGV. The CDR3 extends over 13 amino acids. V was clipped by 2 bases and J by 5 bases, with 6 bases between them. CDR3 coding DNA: TGTGCCAGCAGCTTATTGGGGACCGGGGAGCTGTTTTTT. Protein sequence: CASSLLGTGELFF.

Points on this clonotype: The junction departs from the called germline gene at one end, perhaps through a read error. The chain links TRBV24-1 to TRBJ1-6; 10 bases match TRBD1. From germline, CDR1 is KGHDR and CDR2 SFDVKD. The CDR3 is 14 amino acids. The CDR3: CATRLTGGGSPFHF. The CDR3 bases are TGTGCCACCAGGTTGACAGGGGGCGGATCACCCTTCCACTTT.

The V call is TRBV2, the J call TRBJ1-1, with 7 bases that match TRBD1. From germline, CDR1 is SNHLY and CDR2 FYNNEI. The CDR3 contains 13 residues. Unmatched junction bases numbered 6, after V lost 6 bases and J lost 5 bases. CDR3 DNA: TGTGCCAGCAGGACCCAGGGGGTGACTGAAGCTTTCTTT. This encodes CASRTQGVTEAFF.

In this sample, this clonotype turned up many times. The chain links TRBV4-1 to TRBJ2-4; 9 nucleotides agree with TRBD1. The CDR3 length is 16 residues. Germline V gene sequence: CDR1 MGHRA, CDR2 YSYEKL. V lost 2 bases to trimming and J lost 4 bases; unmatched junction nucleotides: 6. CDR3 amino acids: CASSQPTDRGKNIQYF. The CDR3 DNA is TGCGCCAGCAGCCAACCGACCGACAGGGGGAAAAACATTCAGTACTTC.

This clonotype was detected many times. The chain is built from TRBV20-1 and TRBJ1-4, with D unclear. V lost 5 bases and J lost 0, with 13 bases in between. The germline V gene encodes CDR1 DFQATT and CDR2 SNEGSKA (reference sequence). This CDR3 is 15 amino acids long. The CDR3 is CSAPSGPATNEKLFF. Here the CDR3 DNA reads TGCAGTGCTCCCTCAGGACCTGCAACTAATGAAAAACTGTTTTTT.

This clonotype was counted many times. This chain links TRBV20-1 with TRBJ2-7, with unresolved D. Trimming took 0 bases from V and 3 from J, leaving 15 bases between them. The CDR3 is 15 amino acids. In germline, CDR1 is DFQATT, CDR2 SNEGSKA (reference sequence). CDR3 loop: CSARDLSRSIYEQYF. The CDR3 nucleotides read TGCAGTGCTAGAGATCTGTCCAGATCTATCTACGAGCAGTACTTC.

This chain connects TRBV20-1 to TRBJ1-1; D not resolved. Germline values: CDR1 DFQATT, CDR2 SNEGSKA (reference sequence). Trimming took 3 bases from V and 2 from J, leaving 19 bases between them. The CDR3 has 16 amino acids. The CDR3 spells CSARAGAPPLNTEAFF. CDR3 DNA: TGCAGTGCTAGGGCCGGCGCGCCCCCGTTAAACACTGAAGCTTTCTTT.

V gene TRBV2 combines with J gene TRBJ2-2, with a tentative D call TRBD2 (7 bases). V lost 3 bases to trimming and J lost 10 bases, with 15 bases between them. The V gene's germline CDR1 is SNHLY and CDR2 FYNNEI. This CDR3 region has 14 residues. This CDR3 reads CASSEMGGPQELFF. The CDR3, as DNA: TGTGCCAGCAGTGAGATGGGGGGGCCCCAGGAGCTGTTTTTT. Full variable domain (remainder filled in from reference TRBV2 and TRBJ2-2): EPEVTQTPSHQVTQMGQEVILRCVPISNHLYFYWYRQILGQKVEFLVSFYNNEISEKSEIFDDQFSVERPDGSNFTLKIRSTKLEDSAMYFCASSEMGGPQELFFGEGSRLTVL.